The 26 T cell receptor beta chains given below trace back to one sample, sequenced in a study of blood T cells in healthy people across ages. Alongside a J-beta primer mix, a sample-barcoded 5' primer served in a second PCR lasting about 6 to 11 cycles. TCRdb recomputed calls from the 5' RACE reads with MiXCR, one row per CDR3 protein. The sample carries 700,000 to 950,000 distinct CDR3 sequences, 58% recorded once. The sample comprised blood. The source of these receptors is a man aged 25-45 years in good health.

Concerning this clonotype itself: A much larger clone differs from this one at a single base, so this may be a read error. The rearrangement joins TRBV6-2 or TRBV6-3 to TRBJ2-4; 7 positions match TRBD2. CDR1 is MNHEY, CDR2 SVGEGT, per germline. V shed 8 bases and J 15 bases; nucleotides not matched to a gene: 7. This CDR3 spans 10 amino acids. The chain's CDR3 is CASGDYERYF. DNA of the CDR3: TGTGCCAGCGGGGACTACGAGCGGTACTTC.

The chain has TRBV27 and TRBJ1-5; D gene ambiguous. The CDR3 has 13 amino acids. The V gene lost 3 bases and the J gene lost 7 bases, with 10 bases spanning the gap. Germline CDR1 is MNHEY and CDR2 is SMNVEV (reference sequence). The CDR3 DNA follows: TGTGCCAGCAGTTTTGGTCCGGGGCAGCCCCAGCATTTT. It yields the protein CASSFGPGQPQHF.

This chain joins TRBV7-9 and TRBJ1-1; no definite D call. This CDR3 is 15 amino acids long. Trimming left V 5 bases short and J 1 base short, with 14 bases between. Germline V CDR1 and CDR2: SEHNR, FQNEAQ (reference sequence). CDR3 sequence (DNA): TGTGCCAGCAGCCCATCCCTGGTTACGAACACTGAAGCTTTCTTT. Translating gives CASSPSLVTNTEAFF. Full variable domain (outside the CDR3, taken from reference TRBV7-9 and TRBJ1-1): DTGVSQNPRHKITKRGQNVTFRCDPISEHNRLYWYRQTLGQGPEFLTYFQNEAQLEKSRLLSDRFSAERPKGSFSTLEIQRTEQGDSAMYLCASSPSLVTNTEAFFGQGTRLTVV.

This clonotype has more than one count but fewer than ten. This chain links TRBV5-1 with TRBJ2-7, with D possibly being TRBD1 (6 bases). The CDR3 is made up of 15 amino acids. V was shortened by 1 base and J by 3 bases, with 14 bases between the two germline ends. Germline CDR1 SGHRS, CDR2 YFSETQ. DNA for the CDR3: TGCGCCAGCAGCTTGCTCCCCGGACAGAACTACGAGCAGTACTTC. It encodes CASSLLPGQNYEQYF.

This sequence joins TRBV7-9 and TRBJ1-4; 9 bases agree with TRBD1. The CDR3 extends over 15 amino acids. Germline V gene data show CDR1 as SEHNR and CDR2 as FQNEAQ (reference sequence). J gave up 5 bases and V 3 bases, and 4 bases lay outside the gene matches. The CDR3 DNA sequence: TGTGCCAGCAGCTTTCCGGGACAGGGAAATGAAAAACTGTTTTTT. Translated: CASSFPGQGNEKLFF.

The gene calls are TRBV7-3 and TRBJ2-5; D is uncertain. The CDR3 runs to 15 residues. Germline V gene lookup returns CDR1 SGHTA and CDR2 FQGTGA. The V and J ends lost 0 bases and 2 bases respectively, with 10 bases between them. CDR3 DNA: TGTGCCAGCAGCTTAACGTCAGTCTCACAAGAGACCCAGTACTTC. Protein: CASSLTSVSQETQYF.

V is TRBV6-6 and J is TRBJ1-6; TRBD1 might be the D (6 bases). Germline values: CDR1 MNHNY, CDR2 SVGAGI (reference sequence). The CDR3 runs 14 residues. Trimming removed 7 bases at V and 7 bases at J, with 14 bases between. CDR3 nucleotide sequence: TGTGCCAGCACTTGGACAGCTCAGAATTCACCCCTCCACTTT. Residues: CASTWTAQNSPLHF.

Only one count was recorded for this clonotype. CDR3 sequence reads: CSAFDGTSDVTQYF. CDR3 DNA sequence: TGCAGTGCTTTTGACGGGACTAGTGACGTGACCCAGTACTTC. This rearrangement joins TRBV20-1 to TRBJ2-5, with TRBD2 matching 8 bases. After removal of 5 bases from V and 7 bases from J, the junction contained 12 bases not matched to a gene. Germline assignment: CDR1 DFQATT and CDR2 SNEGSKA (reference sequence). This CDR3 is 14 amino acids long.

This clonotype has a handful of counts. The chain joins TRBV5-1 to TRBJ2-7; either TRBD1 or TRBD2 may supply D (5 bases each). Looked up from germline, CDR1 is SGHRS and CDR2 is YFSETQ. The CDR3 loop spans 15 amino acids. V was shortened by 1 base and J by 2 bases, with 13 bases between the two germline ends. CDR3 DNA sequence: TGCGCCAGCAGCTTGCTGATGGGACGGACCTACGAGCAGTACTTC. Encoded protein: CASSLLMGRTYEQYF.

V usage is TRBV5-5 and J usage is TRBJ1-1; weak D call: TRBD1 (5 bases). Germline V gives CDR1 SGHKS, CDR2 YYEKEE (reference sequence). This CDR3 has 14 residues. Deletions cut 0 bases from V and 1 base from J, with 7 bases between. The CDR3, as DNA: TGTGCCAGCAGCTTGGGAGGGGCGAACACTGAAGCTTTCTTT. It codes for CASSLGGANTEAFF.

This sequence joins TRBV30 and TRBJ2-5; 9 bases line up with TRBD2. Germline CDR1 GTSNPN, CDR2 SVGIG (reference sequence). The CDR3 loop spans 12 amino acids. Germline trimming cut 4 bases from V and 9 bases from J; bases unmatched to any gene: 6. In DNA form, the CDR3 reads TGTGCCTGGACTAGCGGGGTGGGGGCCCAGTACTTC. This translates into CAWTSGVGAQYF.

This clonotype has at least ten counts. The chain couples TRBV20-1 to TRBJ2-1, with 7 nucleotides matching TRBD1. Germline CDR1 is DFQATT and CDR2 is SNEGSKA (reference sequence). The CDR3 is made up of 14 amino acids. Trimming took 5 bases from V and 5 from J; bases not matched to a gene: 9. CDR3 sequence reads: CSAGVTGPHNEQFF. The CDR3 DNA reads TGCAGTGCTGGGGTGACAGGGCCCCACAATGAGCAGTTCTTC.

The chain joins TRBV6-2 or TRBV6-3 to TRBJ2-5, with TRBD1 identical over 9 bases. The J call may be in error: the DNA end matches TRBJ2-7 better. The germline CDR1 and CDR2 sequences are MNHEY and SVGEGT. The CDR3 totals 14 residues. CDR3 DNA sequence: TGTGCCAGCAGTTACTTGGGACAGGGCTACGAGCAGTACTTC. This gives the protein CASSYLGQGYEQYF.

The chain uses TRBV7-9 and TRBJ2-5; 9 bases map to TRBD1. This CDR3 region has 15 residues. Trimming cost V 5 bases and J 5 bases; bases outside gene matches: 9. Germline-derived CDR1 and CDR2 are SEHNR and FQNEAQ (reference sequence). The DNA of the CDR3 is TGTGCCAGCAGCCCGCCCGACAGGGGGGTTGAGACCCAGTACTTC. This sequence encodes CASSPPDRGVETQYF.

This chain joins TRBV6-5 and TRBJ2-5; 7 bases match TRBD1. The DNA end is more similar to TRBJ2-7, so the J call may be wrong. The CDR3 loop spans 12 amino acids. The germline CDR1 and CDR2 sequences are MNHEY and SVGAGI. The CDR3 coding sequence is TGTGCCAGCAGGACAGGGTTTGGCGAGCAGTACTTC. Amino acids: CASRTGFGEQYF.

The rearrangement links TRBV10-3 to TRBJ2-2; tentative D call: TRBD1 (5 bases). Trimming pared 3 bases from V and 0 bases from J, leaving 8 bases between. CDR1 ENHRY and CDR2 SYGVKD come from the germline V gene. The CDR3 consists of 15 residues. This chain's CDR3 is CAISETTANTGELFF. DNA of the CDR3: TGTGCCATCAGTGAAACGACAGCGAACACCGGGGAGCTGTTTTTT.

The chain is built from TRBV7-9 and TRBJ1-4; D remains unclear. Germline V gene lookup returns CDR1 SEHNR and CDR2 FQNEAQ (reference sequence). The CDR3 is made up of 12 amino acids. The V end lost 4 bases, the J end lost 7 bases, and 7 bases lay between the germline ends. The DNA of the CDR3 is TGTGCCAGCAGCTCCACAGCTGAAAAACTGTTTTTT. This codes for CASSSTAEKLFF.

A few counts support this clonotype. The V call is TRBV7-9, the J call TRBJ2-7; TRBD1 is a possible D gene (6 bases). There are 13 residues in the CDR3. The germline V gene has CDR1 SEHNR and CDR2 FQNEAQ (reference sequence). V lost 4 bases, J lost 6 bases, and 13 bases lay in between. The CDR3 sequence: CASSYSLQGEQYF. CDR3 sequence (DNA): TGTGCCAGCAGCTACTCCCTACAGGGCGAGCAGTACTTC.

The V call is TRBV9, the J call TRBJ2-1, with 7 bases matching TRBD2. The trim removed 0 bases at V and 8 bases at J, leaving 5 bases unmatched. The germline gives CDR1 SGDLS, CDR2 YYNGEE. The CDR3 length is 14 residues. CDR3 sequence (DNA): TGTGCCAGCAGCGTAGGCGGGAGAATCGATGAGCAGTTCTTC. The encoded protein is CASSVGGRIDEQFF.

The J gene is TRBJ2-3, the V gene TRBV20-1; 9 nucleotides match TRBD1. This CDR3 spans 15 amino acids. V trimming: 3 bases; J trimming: 2 bases; junction bases outside the gene matches: 6. In germline, CDR1 is DFQATT, CDR2 SNEGSKA (reference sequence). The CDR3 reads CSARAHRGHTDTQYF. DNA of the CDR3: TGCAGTGCTAGGGCCCACAGGGGGCACACAGATACGCAGTATTTT.

This chain uses TRBV7-2 with TRBJ2-5; tentative D call: TRBD2 (7 bases). Near its end, the DNA agrees better with TRBJ2-7, so the J call may be wrong. This CDR3 has 14 amino acids. Germline assignment: CDR1 SGHTA and CDR2 FQGNSA. In DNA, the CDR3 is TGTGCCAGCAGCTTAGAGGGGGGGCAATACGAGCAGTACTTC. It codes for CASSLEGGQYEQYF.

The table lists this clonotype with a few counts. This rearrangement joins TRBV14 to TRBJ1-2, with D unclear. Looked up from germline, CDR1 is SGHDN and CDR2 is FVKESK. V lost 6 bases to trimming and J lost 5 bases, with 10 bases between them. The CDR3 is made up of 12 amino acids. CDR3 DNA: TGTGCCAGCAGAGGCCCCGCTTATGGCTACACCTTC. This sequence encodes CASRGPAYGYTF.

This chain connects TRBV24-1 to TRBJ2-5; the D gene is possibly TRBD2 (6 bases). The CDR3 extends over 13 amino acids. Germline V lookup: CDR1 KGHDR, CDR2 SFDVKD. Trimming stripped 5 bases from V and 4 bases from J, with 10 bases between. The CDR3 region is CATSGRVGETQYF. CDR3 DNA sequence: TGTGCCACCAGTGGGAGGGTCGGAGAGACCCAGTACTTC.

This clonotype has a handful of counts. V and J are TRBV2 and TRBJ2-4; D assignment may be TRBD1 or TRBD2 (5 bases each). Germline loops: CDR1 SNHLY, CDR2 FYNNEI. This CDR3 spans 16 amino acids. V was shortened by 5 bases and J by 6 bases, with 20 bases between the two germline ends. Here the CDR3 reads CASSTFGTVGINIQYF. For the CDR3, the DNA is TGTGCCAGCAGTACCTTCGGGACGGTCGGGATAAACATTCAGTACTTC.

This clonotype was seen at least ten times. This chain links TRBV7-2 with TRBJ2-7, with 10 positions matching TRBD1. The trim removed 2 bases at V and 2 bases at J, leaving 3 bases unmatched. The CDR3 is made up of 15 amino acids. From germline, CDR1 is SGHTA and CDR2 FQGNSA. CDR3: CASSLQGQGAYEQYF. Written as DNA, the CDR3 is TGTGCCAGCAGCTTACAAGGACAGGGGGCCTACGAGCAGTACTTC.

J is TRBJ1-4 and V is TRBV13; the D gene is possibly TRBD1 (5 bases). The CDR3 contains 13 residues. The germline V gene encodes CDR1 PRHDT and CDR2 FYEKMQ (reference sequence). V was pared by 4 bases and J by 7 bases, with 10 bases between. CDR3 region: CASSSFRGEKLFF. The CDR3 DNA follows: TGTGCCAGCAGCTCGTTTAGGGGTGAAAAACTGTTTTTT.